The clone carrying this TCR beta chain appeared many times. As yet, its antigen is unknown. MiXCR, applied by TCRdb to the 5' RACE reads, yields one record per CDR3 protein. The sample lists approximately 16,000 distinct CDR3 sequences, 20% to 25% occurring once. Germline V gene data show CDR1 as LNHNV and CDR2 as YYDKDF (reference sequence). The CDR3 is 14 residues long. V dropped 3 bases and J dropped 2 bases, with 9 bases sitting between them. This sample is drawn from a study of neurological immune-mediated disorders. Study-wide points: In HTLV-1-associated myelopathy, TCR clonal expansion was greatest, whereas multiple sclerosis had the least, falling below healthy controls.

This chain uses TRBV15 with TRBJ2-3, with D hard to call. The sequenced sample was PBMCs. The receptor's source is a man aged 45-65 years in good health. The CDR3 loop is CATSRGLDTDTQYF. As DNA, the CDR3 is TGTGCCACCAGCAGGGGCTTGGACACAGATACGCAGTATTTT.